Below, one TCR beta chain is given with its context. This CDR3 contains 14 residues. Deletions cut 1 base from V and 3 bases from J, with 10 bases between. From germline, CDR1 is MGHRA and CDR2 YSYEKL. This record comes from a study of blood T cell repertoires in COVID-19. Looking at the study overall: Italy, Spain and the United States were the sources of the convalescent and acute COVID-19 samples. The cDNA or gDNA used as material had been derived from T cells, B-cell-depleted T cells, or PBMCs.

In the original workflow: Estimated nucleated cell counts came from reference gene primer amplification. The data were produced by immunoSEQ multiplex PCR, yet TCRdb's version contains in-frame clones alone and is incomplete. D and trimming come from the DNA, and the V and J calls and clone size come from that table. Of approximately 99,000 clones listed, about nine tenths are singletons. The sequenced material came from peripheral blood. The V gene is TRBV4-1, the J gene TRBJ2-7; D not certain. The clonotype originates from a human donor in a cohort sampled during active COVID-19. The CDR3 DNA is TGCGCCAGCAGCCAAGGTACAGATTACTACGAGCAGTACTTC. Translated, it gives CASSQGTDYYEQYF.